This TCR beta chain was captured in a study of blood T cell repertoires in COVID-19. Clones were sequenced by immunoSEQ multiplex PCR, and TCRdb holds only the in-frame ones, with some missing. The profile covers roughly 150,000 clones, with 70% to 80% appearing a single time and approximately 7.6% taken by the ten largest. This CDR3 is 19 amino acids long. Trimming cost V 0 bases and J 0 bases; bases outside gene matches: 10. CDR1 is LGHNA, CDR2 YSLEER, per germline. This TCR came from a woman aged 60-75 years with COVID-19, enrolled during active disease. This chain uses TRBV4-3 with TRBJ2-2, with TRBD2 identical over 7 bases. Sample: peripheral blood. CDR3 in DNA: TGCGCCAGCAGCCAAGATTGGGGGGGAGGGACGGCGAACACCGGGGAGCTGTTTTTT. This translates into CASSQDWGGGTANTGELFF.